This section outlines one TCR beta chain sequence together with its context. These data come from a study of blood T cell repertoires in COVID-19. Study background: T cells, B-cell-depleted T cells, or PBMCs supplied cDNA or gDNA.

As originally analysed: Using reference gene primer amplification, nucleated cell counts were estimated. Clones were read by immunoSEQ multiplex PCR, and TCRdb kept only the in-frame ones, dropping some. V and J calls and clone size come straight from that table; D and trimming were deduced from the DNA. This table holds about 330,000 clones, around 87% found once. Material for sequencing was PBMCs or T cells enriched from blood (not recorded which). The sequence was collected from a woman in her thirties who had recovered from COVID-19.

The CDR3 DNA follows: TGTGCCATCAGTAGACAGGGAAGCGATCAGCCCCAGCATTTT. Translated, it gives CAISRQGSDQPQHF. The chain has TRBV10-3 and TRBJ1-5; TRBD1 matches at 7 bases. The CDR3 loop spans 14 amino acids. The V segment lost 5 bases and the J segment 5 bases; nucleotides outside the gene matches: 6. Germline loops: CDR1 ENHRY, CDR2 SYGVKD.